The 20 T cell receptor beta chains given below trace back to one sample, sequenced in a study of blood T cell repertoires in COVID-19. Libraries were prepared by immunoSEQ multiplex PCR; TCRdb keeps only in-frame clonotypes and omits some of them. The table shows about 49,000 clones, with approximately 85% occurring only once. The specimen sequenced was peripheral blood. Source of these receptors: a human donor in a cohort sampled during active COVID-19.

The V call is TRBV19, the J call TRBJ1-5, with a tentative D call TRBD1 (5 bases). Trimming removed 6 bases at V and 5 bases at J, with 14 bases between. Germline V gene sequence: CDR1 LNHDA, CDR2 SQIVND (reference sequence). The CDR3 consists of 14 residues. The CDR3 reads CASRRTSYDQPQHF. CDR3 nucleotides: TGTGCCAGTAGAAGGACAAGCTACGATCAGCCCCAGCATTTT.

CDR3 sequence reads: CASSQAPTSGGAWEQFF. In DNA, the CDR3 is TGCGCCAGCAGCCAAGCGCCCACTAGCGGGGGGGCTTGGGAGCAGTTCTTC. The V gene is TRBV4-1, the J gene TRBJ2-1; 13 bases are shared with TRBD2. The CDR3 runs to 17 residues. From germline, CDR1 is MGHRA and CDR2 YSYEKL. V was pared by 1 base and J by 10 bases, with 10 bases of the junction left unmatched.

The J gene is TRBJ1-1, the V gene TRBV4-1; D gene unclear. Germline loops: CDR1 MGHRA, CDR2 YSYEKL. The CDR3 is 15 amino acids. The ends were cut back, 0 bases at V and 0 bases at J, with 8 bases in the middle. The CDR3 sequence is CASSQDGQMNTEAFF. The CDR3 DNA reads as TGCGCCAGCAGCCAAGATGGGCAGATGAACACTGAAGCTTTCTTT.

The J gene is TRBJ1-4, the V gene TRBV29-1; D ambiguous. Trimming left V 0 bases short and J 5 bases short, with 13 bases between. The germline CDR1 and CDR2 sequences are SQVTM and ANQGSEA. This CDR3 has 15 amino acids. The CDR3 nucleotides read TGCAGCGTTGAAGAGGTGGCAGGCCCGAATGAAAAACTGTTTTTT. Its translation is CSVEEVAGPNEKLFF.

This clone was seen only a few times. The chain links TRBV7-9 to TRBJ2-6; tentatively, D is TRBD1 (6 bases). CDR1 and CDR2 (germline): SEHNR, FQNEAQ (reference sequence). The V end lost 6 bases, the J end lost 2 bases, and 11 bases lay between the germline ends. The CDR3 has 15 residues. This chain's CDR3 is CASSPGQPGANVLTF. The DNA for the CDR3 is TGTGCCAGCAGTCCCGGACAGCCTGGGGCCAACGTCCTGACTTTC.

The CDR3 spells CASRRQGFSNEQFF. The CDR3 DNA is TGTGCCAGCAGAAGACAGGGGTTCAGCAATGAGCAGTTCTTC. The chain uses TRBV6-5 and TRBJ2-1, with 8 bases fitting TRBD1. The CDR3 loop spans 14 amino acids. V dropped 6 bases and J dropped 6; count of bases not matched to a gene: 7. Germline V CDR1 and CDR2: MNHEY, SVGAGI.

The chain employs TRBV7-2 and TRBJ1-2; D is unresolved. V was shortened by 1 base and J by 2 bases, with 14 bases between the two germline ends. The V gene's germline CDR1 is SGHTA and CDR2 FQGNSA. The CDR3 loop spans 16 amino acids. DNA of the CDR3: TGTGCCAGCAGCTTAGGAGGGTCGAGTTCGAACTATGGCTACACCTTC. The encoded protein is CASSLGGSSSNYGYTF.

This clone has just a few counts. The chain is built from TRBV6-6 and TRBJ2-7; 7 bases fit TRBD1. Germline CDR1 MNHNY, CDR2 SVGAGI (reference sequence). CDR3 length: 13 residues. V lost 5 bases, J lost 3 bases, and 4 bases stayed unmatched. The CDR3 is CASSLRDSYEQYF. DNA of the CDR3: TGTGCCAGCAGTCTCCGGGACAGCTACGAGCAGTACTTC.

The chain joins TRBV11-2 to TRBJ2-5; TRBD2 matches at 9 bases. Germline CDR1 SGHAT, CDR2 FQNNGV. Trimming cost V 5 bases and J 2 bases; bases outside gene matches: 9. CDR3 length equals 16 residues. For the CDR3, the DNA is TGTGCCAGCAGCGCTTACGGACTAGCGCGACAAGAGACCCAGTACTTC. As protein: CASSAYGLARQETQYF. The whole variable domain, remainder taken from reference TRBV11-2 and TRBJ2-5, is EAGVAQSPRYKIIEKRQSVAFWCNPISGHATLYWYQQILGQGPKLLIQFQNNGVVDDSQLPKDRFSAERLKGVDSTLKIQPAKLEDSAVYLCASSAYGLARQETQYFGPGTRLLVL.

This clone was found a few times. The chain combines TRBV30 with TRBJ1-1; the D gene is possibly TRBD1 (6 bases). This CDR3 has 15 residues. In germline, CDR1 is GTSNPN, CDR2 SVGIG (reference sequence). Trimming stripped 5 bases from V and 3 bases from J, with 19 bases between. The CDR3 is CAWLGARGYDTEAFF. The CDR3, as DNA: TGTGCCTGGTTGGGGGCAAGAGGGTACGACACTGAAGCTTTCTTT. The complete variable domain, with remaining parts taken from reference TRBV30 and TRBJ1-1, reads SQTIHQWPATLVQPVGSPLSLECTVEGTSNPNLYWYRQAAGRGLQLLFYSVGIGQISSEVPQNLSASRPQDRQFILSSKKLLLSDSGFYLCAWLGARGYDTEAFFGQGTRLTVV.

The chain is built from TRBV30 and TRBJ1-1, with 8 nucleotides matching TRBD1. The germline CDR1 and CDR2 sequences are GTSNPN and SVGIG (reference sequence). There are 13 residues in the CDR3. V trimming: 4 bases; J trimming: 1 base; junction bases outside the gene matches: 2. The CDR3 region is CAWTTGANTEAFF. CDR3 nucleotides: TGTGCCTGGACGACAGGGGCGAACACTGAAGCTTTCTTT.

In DNA form, the CDR3 reads TGTGCCAGCTCACCAACTAGGGGGTGGGGGACTGAAGCTTTCTTT. It codes for CASSPTRGWGTEAFF. The J gene is TRBJ1-1, the V gene TRBV18, with a possible D match to TRBD1 (6 bases). V gave up 2 bases and J gave up 5 bases, with 15 bases separating them. The CDR3 runs to 15 residues. Germline V gives CDR1 KGHSH, CDR2 LQKENI.

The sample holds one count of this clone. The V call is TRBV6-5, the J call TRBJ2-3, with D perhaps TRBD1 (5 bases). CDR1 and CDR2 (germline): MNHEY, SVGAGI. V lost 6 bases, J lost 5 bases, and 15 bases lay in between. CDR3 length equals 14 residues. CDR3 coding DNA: TGTGCCAGCAGGACCTTGACAGCATTAGATACGCAGTATTTT. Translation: CASRTLTALDTQYF.

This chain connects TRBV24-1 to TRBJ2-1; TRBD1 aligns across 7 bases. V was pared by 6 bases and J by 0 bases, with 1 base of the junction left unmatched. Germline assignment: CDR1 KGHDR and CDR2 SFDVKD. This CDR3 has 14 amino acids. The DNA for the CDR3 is TGTGCCACCAGTTCAGGGGGCTCCTACAATGAGCAGTTCTTC. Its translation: CATSSGGSYNEQFF.

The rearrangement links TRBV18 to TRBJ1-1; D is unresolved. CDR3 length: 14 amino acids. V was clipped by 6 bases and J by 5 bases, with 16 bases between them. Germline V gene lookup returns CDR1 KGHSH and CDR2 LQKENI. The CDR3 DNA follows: TGTGCCAGCTCGACCAAGAGGGAGAATACTGAAGCTTTCTTT. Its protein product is CASSTKRENTEAFF.

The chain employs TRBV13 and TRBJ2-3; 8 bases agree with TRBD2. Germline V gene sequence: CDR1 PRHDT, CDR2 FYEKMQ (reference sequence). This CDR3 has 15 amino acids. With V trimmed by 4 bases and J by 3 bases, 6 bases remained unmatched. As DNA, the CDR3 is TGTGCCAGCAGCTACCGACTAGCGCGGACAGATACGCAGTATTTT. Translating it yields CASSYRLARTDTQYF.

The CDR3 region is CASKRGGRLEETQYF. DNA for the CDR3: TGTGCCAGTAAACGGGGGGGCCGGCTAGAAGAGACCCAGTACTTC. The V gene is TRBV19, the J gene TRBJ2-5, with 8 nucleotides matching TRBD2. The CDR3 extends over 15 amino acids. Germline V gives CDR1 LNHDA, CDR2 SQIVND (reference sequence). J lost 3 bases, V lost 7 bases, and 10 bases had no gene match. Together with reference TRBV19 and TRBJ2-5, the CDR3 gives the full variable domain: DGGITQSPKYLFRKEGQNVTLSCEQNLNHDAMYWYRQDPGQGLRLIYYSQIVNDFQKGDIAEGYSVSREKKESFPLTVTSAQKNPTAFYLCASKRGGRLEETQYFGPGTRLLVL.

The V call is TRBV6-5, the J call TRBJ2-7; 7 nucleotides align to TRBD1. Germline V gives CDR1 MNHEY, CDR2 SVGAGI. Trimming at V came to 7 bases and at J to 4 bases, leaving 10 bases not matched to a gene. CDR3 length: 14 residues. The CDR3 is CASKPGQQNYEQYF. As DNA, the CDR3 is TGTGCCAGCAAACCGGGACAGCAAAATTACGAGCAGTACTTC.

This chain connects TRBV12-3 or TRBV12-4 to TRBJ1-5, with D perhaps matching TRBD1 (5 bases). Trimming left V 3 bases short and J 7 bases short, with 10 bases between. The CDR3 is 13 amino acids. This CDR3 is CASSLRGGQPQHF. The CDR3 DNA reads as TGTGCCAGCAGTTTGAGGGGAGGCCAGCCCCAGCATTTT.

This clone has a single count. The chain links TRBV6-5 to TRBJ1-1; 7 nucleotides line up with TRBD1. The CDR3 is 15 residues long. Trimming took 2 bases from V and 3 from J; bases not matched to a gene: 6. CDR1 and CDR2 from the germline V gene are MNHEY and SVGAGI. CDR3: CASSYVYRGHTEAFF. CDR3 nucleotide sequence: TGTGCCAGCAGTTACGTATACAGGGGTCACACTGAAGCTTTCTTT.